The present T cell receptor beta chain was sequenced within a study of T cell changes during pregnancy in multiple sclerosis. The assay was immunoSEQ multiplex PCR, and TCRdb's table has in-frame clones only and misses some. Counted here are 55,000 to 65,000 clones, roughly 93% occurring once; the ten biggest clones make up approximately 0.35%. Germline assignment: CDR1 MNHNS and CDR2 SASEGT. The germline V and J ends were trimmed by 4 bases and 15 bases, with 13 bases remaining between them. The CDR3 length is 11 residues. The sample here was CD4+ T cells from peripheral blood mononuclear cells, taken before pregnancy. This sequence was found in a female donor with multiple sclerosis, enrolled in a pregnancy study. The genes are TRBV6-1 and TRBJ2-1, with D possibly being TRBD1 (6 bases). CDR3 amino acids: CASSGTGRRFF. The CDR3 DNA is TGTGCCAGCAGTGGCACAGGGCGTCGGTTCTTC.